This T cell receptor (beta chain) was retrieved from a study of vaccination and CD4 T cells after COVID-19. Study details: Convalescent participants consisted of six males and four females, two being Hispanic. Post-COVID draws followed diagnosis by a median around 92 days (range 35 to 161).

An Oncomine TCR Beta short-read assay was used to sequence the DNA from cultured CD4+ T cells. A single record per CDR3 protein comes from TCRdb applying MiXCR to the PCR reads. This sample has more than 15,000 distinct CDR3 sequences, with approximately 70% found just once. With regard to this clonotype: Its antigen is unidentified.

Treatment indicated: roughly 10-day PBMC culture with coronavirus spike peptide pools or control peptides (ViraFEST assay). Days 3 and 7 saw half the medium swapped for fresh IL-2 medium. CDR1 is DFQATT, CDR2 SNEGSKA, per germline (reference sequence). The V and J ends lost 6 bases and 3 bases, in that order; junction bases with no gene match: 6. The CDR3 runs to 15 residues. The sequenced sample consisted of CD4+ T cells from blood, cultured in vitro. The chain uses TRBV20-1 and TRBJ2-2; 11 bases align to TRBD2. This sequence originates from a human donor who had recovered from COVID-19. The chain's CDR3 is CSALSGLADTGELFF. In DNA, the CDR3 is TGCAGTGCCCTTTCGGGACTAGCGGACACCGGGGAGCTGTTTTTT.